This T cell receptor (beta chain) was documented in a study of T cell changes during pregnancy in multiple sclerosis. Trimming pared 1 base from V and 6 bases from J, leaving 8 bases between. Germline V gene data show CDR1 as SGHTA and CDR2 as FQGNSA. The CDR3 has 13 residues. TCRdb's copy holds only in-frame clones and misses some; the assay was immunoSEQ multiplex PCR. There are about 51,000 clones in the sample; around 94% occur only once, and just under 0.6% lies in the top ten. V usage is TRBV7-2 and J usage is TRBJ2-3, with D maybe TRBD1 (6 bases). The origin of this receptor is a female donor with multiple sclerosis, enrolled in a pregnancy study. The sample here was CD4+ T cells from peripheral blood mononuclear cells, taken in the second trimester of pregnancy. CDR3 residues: CASSLGQGDTQYF. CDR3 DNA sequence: TGTGCCAGCAGCTTAGGCCAGGGGGATACGCAGTATTTT.